A single sample is the source of the 9 T cell receptor beta chains below, sequenced in a study of identical twins. Each CDR3 protein is one row after TCRdb ran MiXCR on the 5' RACE reads. The sample contains about 810,000 distinct CDR3 sequences, approximately 13% of which appear only once. This sample was also put to use in a study of yellow fever vaccine responses in identical twins.

Sequenced input: PBMCs. The origin of the receptors is a woman between 18 and 30 years old in good health.

This clonotype was seen more than once but under ten times. This sequence joins TRBV19 and TRBJ2-1; D is perhaps TRBD1 (6 bases). Germline lookup yields CDR1 LNHDA and CDR2 SQIVND (reference sequence). The CDR3 runs 14 residues. The V end was cut by 5 bases, the J end by 5 bases, with 13 bases between. CDR3 DNA: TGTGCCAGTAGTTGGGGCAGGGGTGACAATGAGCAGTTCTTC. It encodes CASSWGRGDNEQFF.

The sample holds a few counts of this clonotype. V is TRBV6-1 and J is TRBJ2-2; D might be TRBD1 (6 bases). Germline values: CDR1 MNHNS, CDR2 SASEGT. This CDR3 is built from 14 residues. V dropped 7 bases and J dropped 5 bases, with 14 bases sitting between them. This chain's CDR3 is CASNLGAVTGELFF. The CDR3 bases are TGTGCCAGCAATCTGGGGGCAGTTACCGGGGAGCTGTTTTTT.

Only a few counts were recorded for this clonotype. This rearrangement joins TRBV29-1 to TRBJ2-1; 11 bases match TRBD2. Germline V gene sequence: CDR1 SQVTM, CDR2 ANQGSEA. Trimming cost V 7 bases and J 0 bases; bases outside gene matches: 17. This CDR3 is 19 amino acids long. The chain's CDR3 is CSASGLGLAARSSYNEQFF. The CDR3 nucleotides are TGCAGCGCTTCTGGGCTGGGACTAGCGGCCCGTAGCTCCTACAATGAGCAGTTCTTC.

The table lists this clonotype with a few counts. This chain links TRBV27 with TRBJ2-7; D is possibly TRBD1 or TRBD2 (6 bases each). CDR1 and CDR2 (germline): MNHEY, SMNVEV (reference sequence). V was trimmed by 4 bases and J by 4 bases, leaving 11 bases between them. The CDR3 is made up of 13 amino acids. CDR3 nucleotides: TGTGCCAGCAGTTGGGGGGCAAGTTACGAGCAGTACGTC. It encodes CASSWGASYEQYV.

The chain is built from TRBV5-8 and TRBJ2-1, with TRBD1 identical over 7 bases. Trimming at V came to 5 bases and at J to 7 bases, leaving 15 bases not matched to a gene. The CDR3 spans 16 residues. Germline loops: CDR1 SGHTS, CDR2 YDEGEE. CDR3 bases: TGTGCCAGCAGTAATAGGGCCGGGACAGCAAGAAATGAGCAGTTCTTC. Translation: CASSNRAGTARNEQFF.

J is TRBJ2-7 and V is TRBV12-3 or TRBV12-4; unclear D gene. The ends were cut back, 1 base at V and 5 bases at J, with 9 bases in the middle. The CDR3 runs 13 residues. CDR3 in amino acids: CASSLGLLNEQYF. The CDR3, as DNA: TGTGCCAGCAGTTTAGGGCTCCTCAACGAGCAGTACTTC.

This clonotype was seen at least ten times. The CDR3 reads CSARDRRSGATDTQYF. CDR3 nucleotides: TGCAGTGCTAGAGATAGGAGGAGTGGGGCCACAGATACGCAGTATTTT. V is TRBV20-1 and J is TRBJ2-3; D could derive from TRBD1 or TRBD2 (5 bases each). This CDR3 is built from 16 residues. Germline values: CDR1 DFQATT, CDR2 SNEGSKA (reference sequence). Trimming left V 0 bases short and J 2 bases short, with 15 bases between.

The chain carries TRBV20-1 and TRBJ2-1; D possibly uses TRBD1 or TRBD2 (5 bases each). The CDR3 is made up of 14 amino acids. Germline values: CDR1 DFQATT, CDR2 SNEGSKA (reference sequence). V lost 1 base to trimming and J lost 3 bases, with 10 bases between them. CDR3 amino acids: CSARAGTDYNEQFF. Here the CDR3 DNA reads TGCAGTGCTAGAGCGGGGACCGACTACAATGAGCAGTTCTTC.

The table lists this clonotype with a few counts. J is TRBJ2-3 and V is TRBV20-1, with a possible D match to TRBD2 (7 bases). V dropped 8 bases and J dropped 1 base, with 16 bases sitting between them. The CDR3 extends over 14 amino acids. Per the germline V gene, CDR1 is DFQATT and CDR2 is SNEGSKA (reference sequence). The CDR3 nucleotides are TGCAGTTTGGGGGCCGGGGGGCGCACAGATACGCAGTATTTT. It translates to CSLGAGGRTDTQYF.